Listed here is a single T cell receptor beta chain. This clone has a handful of counts. This clone's antigen is unknown. The input lacks base qualities; no much larger clone sits a single base away. Each donor gave one peripheral blood draw, roughly 120 mL on average, collected into heparinised tubes. Naive, central memory, regulatory and stem cell-like memory CD4+ T cells were sorted on a BD FACSAria II using a panel including CD45RO, CCR7, CD25, CD127, CD95 and CD27. A purity above 98% was achieved for all sorted populations. PBMCs were separated immediately by Lymphoprep density gradient centrifugation and were stained directly, without being cultured. So that batch effects would be minimized, each experiment stained and sorted samples in pairs, pairing one healthy donor with one patient. The CDR3 runs 16 residues from the cysteine to the phenylalanine. Only CDR3 DNA remains: 48 bases, in frame from the first base. Trimming at the junction amounts to 5 bases on V and 3 bases on J, and the germline ends lie 17 bases apart. CDR1 MNHEY and CDR2 SMNVEV are derived from the germline V gene (reference sequence).

The data derive from a study of beta chain features in type 1 diabetes (dated by TCRdb to 2016 to 2019). In the study overall: Patients and healthy donors did not differ in mean age, gender distribution, total cell number or subset yield. A total of around 110,000,000 sorted cells were examined across all samples, and RNA yield correlated strongly with the number of cells per subset. In the study, TCRB repertoires of sorted circulating CD4+ T cell subsets from recently diagnosed type 1 diabetes patients were compared with those of matched healthy donors. Regulatory and stem cell-like memory subsets were isolated from only 8 patients and roughly 8 healthy donors, whereas naive and central memory subsets came from all 28 donors. General conclusions and limits of the study: At VDJ recombination sites, patients with type 1 diabetes made fewer insertions and deleted more nucleotides, a pattern implying thymic rearrangement abnormalities. Because small numbers of individuals were included in the HLA sub-analyses, any influence of HLA type on TCRB rearrangement was left unresolved. Shorter templates might be favored by PCR, yet because patient and control samples were amplified and corrected together, any such skew would affect both groups equally. Naive, central memory and regulatory TCRB repertoires appeared to be more similar among patients than among healthy donors. Sequencing cDNA rather than genomic DNA could over-represent highly expressing activated cells, although activation and CD3 levels did not differ between groups. A moderate but significant shortening of TCRB CDR3 length was observed in type 1 diabetes patients in all four CD4+ subsets.

The entire isolated RNA was reverse transcribed using the High Capacity cDNA Reverse Transcription Kit, and thus expressed TCRB transcripts were sequenced. Deep immunoSEQ sequencing was performed on naive, central memory and regulatory T cell samples, with an average of roughly 4 million total reads per sample. After sorted cells were lysed in RLT buffer, RNA was extracted with DNase-treated RNeasy Micro or Mini kits, with the choice depending on cell number. Each cell subset was processed separately to prevent cross-contamination, with patient and healthy donor samples processed together. Using the immunoSEQ multiplex PCR, TCRB sequences were amplified from cDNA into 87-bp fragments spanning the CDR3 region. Amplicons were sequenced on the Illumina HiSeq platform. Regarding the original processing steps: Synthetic template baselines were used to correct PCR bias computationally, reads within Hamming distance 2 were collapsed, and singletons that could not be merged were discarded. Reads were aligned to IMGT to assign V, D and J genes, CDR3 length, and insertions or deletions at six rearrangement sites. Within each subset, clonotype counts were normalized to sorted cell number, after which true diversity and Gini coefficients were computed with the tcR R package. Repertoire sharing was quantified using the overlap coefficient calculated on TCRB nucleotide sequences. Out-of-frame TCRB sequences from naive cells were analyzed as a proxy for the pre-selection repertoire. TCRdb mirrors the immuneACCESS table, restricted to in-frame sequences. Some clones are absent from its copies; in checked studies, under half trace to an unresolved V gene, and the reason for the others is unknown. That table supplies the V and J calls and clone size; D and trimming were determined from the DNA. The sample table lists hundreds of thousands of clones, 15% to 17% of them with a count of one. The top ten clonotypes cover around 0.1% of the sample.

What was sequenced was naive CD4+ T cells from blood. In the paper's terms, the cell subset or site label means: true naive CD4+ T cells. The chain was built from TRBV27 and TRBJ1-5; the D gene assignment is ambiguous. This receptor was obtained from a man younger than 35 in good health. The DNA sequence is as follows: TGTGCCAGCAGTCCGAATTTACAGTTAATCAATCAGCCCCAGCATTTT. Its product reads: CASSPNLQLINQPQHF.